Following are 10 T cell receptor beta chains from one sample sequenced in a study of cytomegalovirus exposure and HLA in healthy donors. Researchers ran the PCR with 60 Vbeta and 13 Jbeta primers. The data were produced by immunoSEQ multiplex PCR, yet TCRdb's version contains in-frame clones alone and is incomplete. The repertoire consists of around 140,000 clones, with approximately 77% occurring once and the leading ten covering 1.3% to 1.5%. The sample taken for sequencing was PBMCs. The receptors originated from a middle-aged woman in good health and CMV-seronegative.

The chain recombines TRBV28 with TRBJ1-2, with D maybe TRBD1 (6 bases). Germline V gives CDR1 MDHEN, CDR2 SYDVKM. The CDR3 consists of 16 residues. V was clipped by 2 bases and J by 2 bases, with 15 bases between them. CDR3 sequence reads: CASSLGSGGANYGYTF. In DNA, the CDR3 is TGTGCCAGCAGTTTAGGCTCGGGGGGCGCCAACTATGGCTACACCTTC.

This chain connects TRBV28 to TRBJ2-3; D is uncertain. The CDR3 sequence is 13 residues long. Trimming left V 2 bases short and J 7 bases short, with 10 bases between. Germline V CDR1 and CDR2: MDHEN, SYDVKM. The CDR3 DNA reads TGTGCCAGCAGTTTACCCATACAGAATACGCAGTATTTT. It encodes CASSLPIQNTQYF. Based on the CDR3 plus reference TRBV28 and TRBJ2-3, the full variable domain is DVKVTQSSRYLVKRTGEKVFLECVQDMDHENMFWYRQDPGLGLRLIYFSYDVKMKEKGDIPEGYSVSREKKERFSLILESASTNQTSMYLCASSLPIQNTQYFGPGTRLTVL.

The genes are TRBV5-1 and TRBJ1-1; D possibly corresponds to TRBD1 (6 bases). This CDR3 has 14 residues. The V and J ends lost 2 bases and 4 bases respectively, with 12 bases between them. Germline-derived CDR1 and CDR2 are SGHRS and YFSETQ. The CDR3 spells CASSFTGRITEAFF. As DNA, the CDR3 is TGCGCCAGCAGCTTTACAGGGCGAATCACTGAAGCTTTCTTT.

The chain uses TRBV6-5 and TRBJ2-1, with a tentative D call TRBD2 (5 bases). Trimming removed 2 bases from V and 12 bases from J, with 11 bases in between. The CDR3 has 12 amino acids. Germline V gene sequence: CDR1 MNHEY, CDR2 SVGAGI. CDR3 nucleotides: TGTGCCAGCAGTTACCGGGGTGAAGTGCAGTTCTTC. Translated, it gives CASSYRGEVQFF.

The chain couples TRBV5-4 to TRBJ1-6, with a weak D call TRBD1 (6 bases). Germline CDR1 SGHNT, CDR2 YYREEE (reference sequence). The CDR3 has 13 residues. Trimming pared 4 bases from V and 9 bases from J, leaving 11 bases between. CDR3 DNA: TGTGCCAGCAGCACCCTACAGGGTTCACCCCTCCACTTT. This gives the protein CASSTLQGSPLHF.

This chain links TRBV15 with TRBJ1-4; D might be TRBD1 (5 bases). The CDR3 totals 14 residues. CDR1 is LNHNV, CDR2 YYDKDF, per germline (reference sequence). Trimming removed 4 bases at V and 7 bases at J, with 13 bases between. The CDR3 nucleotides are TGTGCCACCAGCACAGGGAGGAGGGGTGAAAAACTGTTTTTT. Translated, it gives CATSTGRRGEKLFF.

In the case of this clone: Mismatch with germline at one junction end may stem from a read error. The chain recombines TRBV7-9 with TRBJ2-6, with D unclear. CDR3 length: 15 amino acids. Looked up from germline, CDR1 is SEHNR and CDR2 is FQNEAQ (reference sequence). The CDR3 DNA reads as TGTTCCAGCAGCCTTCACTCCTCTGGGGCCAACGTCCTGACTTTC. It translates to CSSSLHSSGANVLTF.

The chain is built from TRBV10-3 and TRBJ1-3; TRBD1 agrees at 8 bases. CDR3 length: 14 residues. Germline V CDR1 and CDR2: ENHRY, SYGVKD. The junction had 0 bases not matched to a gene; V was cut back by 3 bases and J by 2 bases. DNA for the CDR3: TGTGCCATCAGTGAACAGGGGGCTGGAAACACCATATATTTT. Residues: CAISEQGAGNTIYF.

This chain connects TRBV9 to TRBJ1-2, with D possibly TRBD1 on 6 matching bases. Germline assignment: CDR1 SGDLS and CDR2 YYNGEE. The V end lost 4 bases, the J end lost 2 bases, and 18 bases lay between the germline ends. The CDR3 is made up of 16 amino acids. CDR3 DNA: TGTGCCAGCAGCCTCCCCCCGACAGGCCGGAACTATGGCTACACCTTC. This translates into CASSLPPTGRNYGYTF.

This clone came up once. V gene TRBV27 combines with J gene TRBJ1-2, with 9 bases that match TRBD1. The CDR3 spans 14 residues. The V gene's germline CDR1 is MNHEY and CDR2 SMNVEV (reference sequence). J lost 5 bases, V lost 6 bases, and 7 bases had no gene match. The CDR3 nucleotides read TGTGCCAGCAGATCACGAGGGACAGGGTATGGCTACACCTTC. It is translated as CASRSRGTGYGYTF.